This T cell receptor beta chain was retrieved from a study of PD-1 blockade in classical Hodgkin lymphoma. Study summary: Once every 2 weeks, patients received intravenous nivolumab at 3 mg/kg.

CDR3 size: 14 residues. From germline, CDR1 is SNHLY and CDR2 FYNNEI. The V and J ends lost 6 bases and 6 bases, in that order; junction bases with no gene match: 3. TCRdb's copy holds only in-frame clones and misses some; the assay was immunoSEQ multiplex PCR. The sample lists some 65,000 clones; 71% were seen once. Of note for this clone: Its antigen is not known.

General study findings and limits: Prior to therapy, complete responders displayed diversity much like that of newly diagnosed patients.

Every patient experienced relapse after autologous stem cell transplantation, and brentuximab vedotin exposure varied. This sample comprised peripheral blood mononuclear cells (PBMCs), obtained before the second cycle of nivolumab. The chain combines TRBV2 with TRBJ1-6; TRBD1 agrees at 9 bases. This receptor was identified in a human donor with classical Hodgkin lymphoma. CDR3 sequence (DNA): TGTGCCAGCAGATTGGACAGGGGTAATTCACCCCTCCACTTT. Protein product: CASRLDRGNSPLHF.